This T cell receptor (beta chain) emerged from a study of OX40 agonist ivuxolimab in advanced cancers. Overall study: A male proportion of 82.7% was recorded, with mean age about 60 years and range roughly 23 to 79.

Findings and caveats of the study: Nonresponders, in some cases, also had low normalized T-cell clonal expansion.

Germline V gene lookup returns CDR1 LGHNA and CDR2 YSLEER. The V end was cut by 0 bases, the J end by 5 bases, with 13 bases between. The CDR3 covers 15 residues. Concerning this clone: Its cognate antigen is unknown.

The table came from immunoSEQ multiplex PCR; TCRdb's copy has only in-frame clones and leaves some out. The data contain about 64,000 clones, around 93% of them seen just once; the ten biggest clones take up around 0.42%. This chain connects TRBV4-3 to TRBJ1-1; perhaps TRBD1 as D (5 bases). Sequencing was performed on CD4+ or CD8+ T cells sorted from blood, taken in a trial of the OX40 agonist ivuxolimab. The TCR sequence derives from an adult with an advanced solid tumor such as melanoma, head and neck, liver or kidney cancer. This CDR3 is CASSQEWEGQTEAFF. The DNA of the CDR3 is TGCGCCAGCAGCCAAGAATGGGAGGGGCAGACTGAAGCTTTCTTT.